A single sample gave rise to the 23 T cell receptor beta chains below, sequenced in a study of T cells after posttransplantation cyclophosphamide. The protocol was immunoSEQ multiplex PCR, while the TCRdb copy is restricted to in-frame clones and leaves out a portion. The sample consists of 50,000 to 65,000 clones, about 86% of them appearing once. Sequencing was done on a sample of PBMCs. These receptors all come from a man aged 30 to 39 with a blood cancer, CMV-positive, and with a related stem cell donor.

In its sample, this clone was seen once. The chain links TRBV28 to TRBJ1-5, with 7 positions matching TRBD1. CDR3 size: 14 residues. Germline lookup yields CDR1 MDHEN and CDR2 SYDVKM. V lost 6 bases and J lost 0; bases outside the gene matches: 2. CDR3: CASRRDSSNQPQHF. CDR3 nucleotide sequence: TGTGCCAGCAGGAGGGACAGTAGCAATCAGCCCCAGCATTTT.

The V and J genes are TRBV7-9 and TRBJ1-1; a weak D match, TRBD1 (6 bases). Germline assignment: CDR1 SEHNR and CDR2 FQNEAQ (reference sequence). V was clipped by 5 bases and J by 4 bases, with 14 bases between them. The CDR3 extends over 14 amino acids. CDR3 nucleotide sequence: TGTGCCAGCAGCCGAACAGGGCCTCCCACTGAAGCTTTCTTT. This encodes CASSRTGPPTEAFF.

The rearrangement uses TRBV18 and TRBJ1-1; possible D gene TRBD1, 6 bases. The length of the CDR3 is 16 residues. With 6 bases removed from V and 5 bases from J, the gap between germline ends came to 22 bases. Germline loops: CDR1 KGHSH, CDR2 LQKENI. CDR3 sequence reads: CASSAWEGDGETEAFF. DNA of the CDR3: TGTGCCAGCTCCGCTTGGGAGGGGGATGGAGAAACTGAAGCTTTCTTT.

Remarks on this clone: The junction does not match germline at one end; this may be a read error. The rearrangement uses TRBV7-7 and TRBJ2-2, with a tentative D call TRBD2 (5 bases). This CDR3 spans 14 amino acids. Germline V gene sequence: CDR1 SSHAT, CDR2 FNYEAQ (reference sequence). CDR3 sequence (DNA): TGTGCTAGCAGCCTGACCGCGGGCACCGGGGAGCTGTTTTTT. It yields the protein CASSLTAGTGELFF.

This chain uses TRBV11-1 with TRBJ2-3; 12 nucleotides align to TRBD2. The CDR3 loop spans 18 amino acids. V was clipped by 6 bases and J by 6 bases; unmatched bases: 16. The V gene's germline CDR1 is SGHAT and CDR2 FQDESV (reference sequence). The CDR3 region is CASSSEGLAGGLPDTQYF. DNA for the CDR3: TGTGCCAGCAGTTCCGAGGGGCTAGCGGGAGGGTTACCGGATACGCAGTATTTT. The whole variable domain, remainder taken from reference TRBV11-1 and TRBJ2-3, is EAEVAQSPRYKITEKSQAVAFWCDPISGHATLYWYRQILGQGPELLVQFQDESVVDDSQLPKDRFSAERLKGVDSTLKIQPAELGDSAMYLCASSSEGLAGGLPDTQYFGPGTRLTVL.

The CDR3 region is CASSQIRGGRANTEAFF. The DNA of the CDR3 is TGTGCCAGCAGCCAAATAAGAGGGGGCAGGGCGAACACTGAAGCTTTCTTT. This chain connects TRBV4-2 to TRBJ1-1; 7 bases agree with TRBD1. This CDR3 is built from 17 residues. The V segment lost 2 bases and the J segment 1 base; nucleotides outside the gene matches: 10. Germline CDR1 is LGHNA and CDR2 is YNFKEQ.

The rearrangement links TRBV5-1 to TRBJ2-5; D gene unclear. Germline CDR1 and CDR2: SGHRS and YFSETQ. With 4 bases removed from V and 2 bases from J, the gap between germline ends came to 6 bases. This CDR3 is built from 12 residues. The CDR3 sequence: CASSQSQETQYF. CDR3 bases: TGCGCCAGCAGCCAGTCTCAAGAGACCCAGTACTTC.

J is TRBJ1-5 and V is TRBV5-8, with D possibly being TRBD1 (5 bases). The V end lost 0 bases, the J end lost 0 bases, and 19 bases lay between the germline ends. The length of the CDR3 is 19 residues. CDR1 is SGHTS and CDR2 is YDEGEE in the germline V gene. CDR3 DNA: TGTGCCAGCAGCTTGGTCCGGGGGGGGAGGCAATATAGCAATCAGCCCCAGCATTTT. Its protein product is CASSLVRGGRQYSNQPQHF.

The CDR3 is CASSLTGPEKLFF. CDR3 DNA: TGTGCCAGCAGTTTAACAGGGCCTGAAAAACTGTTTTTT. The rearrangement uses TRBV27 and TRBJ1-4; D perhaps matches TRBD1 (6 bases). This CDR3 region has 13 residues. The germline gives CDR1 MNHEY, CDR2 SMNVEV (reference sequence). With 2 bases removed from V and 7 bases from J, the gap between germline ends came to 8 bases. Looking up the rest from reference TRBV27 and TRBJ1-4 gives the full variable domain: EAQVTQNPRYLITVTGKKLTVTCSQNMNHEYMSWYRQDPGLGLRQIYYSMNVEVTDKGDVPEGYKVSRKEKRNFPLILESPSPNQTSLYFCASSLTGPEKLFFGSGTQLSVL.

The chain carries TRBV5-1 and TRBJ2-1; TRBD1 aligns across 10 bases. V was clipped by 4 bases and J by 1 base; unmatched bases: 5. The CDR3 sequence is 16 residues long. CDR1 is SGHRS, CDR2 YFSETQ, per germline. The CDR3 is CASSPWTGGSYNEQFF. CDR3 DNA sequence: TGCGCCAGCAGCCCATGGACAGGGGGGTCCTACAATGAGCAGTTCTTC.

This sequence joins TRBV27 and TRBJ2-7; TRBD2 is a possible D gene (6 bases). CDR1 MNHEY and CDR2 SMNVEV come from the germline V gene (reference sequence). Trimming cost V 5 bases and J 6 bases, with 20 bases left between them. The CDR3 has 15 residues. The CDR3 nucleotides read TGTGCCAGCAGTCCAACATTGGGGGGACGGGTCGAGCAGTACTTC. As protein: CASSPTLGGRVEQYF.

V gene TRBV2 combines with J gene TRBJ1-4; D is uncertain. The germline CDR1 and CDR2 sequences are SNHLY and FYNNEI. The germline V and J ends were trimmed by 4 bases and 5 bases, with 14 bases remaining between them. This CDR3 spans 15 amino acids. CDR3 region: CASSARGGLNEKLFF. CDR3 DNA: TGTGCCAGCAGTGCACGCGGCGGCTTGAATGAAAAACTGTTTTTT.

This sequence joins TRBV29-1 and TRBJ2-3; 14 nucleotides agree with TRBD2. V trimming: 8 bases; J trimming: 3 bases; junction bases outside the gene matches: 7. The CDR3 runs 15 residues. From germline, CDR1 is SQVTM and CDR2 ANQGSEA. CDR3 coding DNA: TGCAGCATCTCCGGGACTAGCGGGAGAACAGATACGCAGTATTTT. Its translation: CSISGTSGRTDTQYF.

CDR3 sequence: CASSLGGMYTDTQYF. The DNA of the CDR3 is TGCGCCAGCAGCTTGGGCGGGATGTACACAGATACGCAGTATTTT. The chain links TRBV5-1 to TRBJ2-3; D may be TRBD2 (6 bases). V was clipped by 0 bases and J by 2 bases, with 10 bases between them. This CDR3 has 15 amino acids. The V gene's germline CDR1 is SGHRS and CDR2 YFSETQ.

J is TRBJ2-1 and V is TRBV29-1; D possibly corresponds to TRBD1 (6 bases). The V gene lost 2 bases and the J gene lost 0 bases, with 14 bases spanning the gap. Per the germline V gene, CDR1 is SQVTM and CDR2 is ANQGSEA. This CDR3 region has 16 residues. The CDR3 nucleotides read TGCAGCGTTGAAACAGTGCAGGGGTCCTCCTACAATGAGCAGTTCTTC. Amino acid sequence: CSVETVQGSSYNEQFF.

The CDR3 reads CASSLDGPGDNEQFF. In DNA form, the CDR3 reads TGTGCCAGCAGCTTAGACGGTCCCGGAGACAATGAGCAGTTCTTC. The chain carries TRBV13 and TRBJ2-1, with D uncertain. Germline loops: CDR1 PRHDT, CDR2 FYEKMQ (reference sequence). The CDR3 has 15 amino acids. Trimming stripped 1 base from V and 5 bases from J, with 12 bases between.

J is TRBJ1-4 and V is TRBV29-1; D is uncertain. Germline assignment: CDR1 SQVTM and CDR2 ANQGSEA. The CDR3 is 14 amino acids. Between the trimmed V and J ends, which lost 7 bases and 3 bases, there was a span of 15 bases. The CDR3 reads CSALGGSANEKLFF. The CDR3 nucleotides are TGCAGCGCCCTGGGAGGGTCGGCTAATGAAAAACTGTTTTTT.

This clone was observed a handful of times. This chain uses TRBV28 with TRBJ2-7; 7 bases are shared with TRBD2. Germline lookup yields CDR1 MDHEN and CDR2 SYDVKM. This CDR3 has 15 residues. The V and J ends lost 5 bases and 4 bases, in that order; junction bases with no gene match: 11. The DNA of the CDR3 is TGTGCCAGCAGTGTCACCGGGACTACAATATACGAGCAGTACTTC. Protein product: CASSVTGTTIYEQYF.

The chain recombines TRBV6-6 with TRBJ1-1, with 7 bases identical to TRBD1. The germline V gene has CDR1 MNHNY and CDR2 SVGAGI (reference sequence). The CDR3 sequence is 14 residues long. J gave up 8 bases and V 2 bases, and 8 bases lay outside the gene matches. CDR3 coding DNA: TGTGCCAGCAGTTACGGATACCCACAGGGGGAAGCTTTCTTT. This codes for CASSYGYPQGEAFF.

The chain is built from TRBV25-1 and TRBJ2-2; a weak D match, TRBD2 (5 bases). V lost 2 bases and J lost 6, with 16 bases in between. This CDR3 region has 16 residues. Germline V gene data show CDR1 as MGHDK and CDR2 as SYGVNS. The CDR3 region has the DNA TGTGCCAGCAGTGAAACCCGAAAGGGAGTCGCCGGGGAGCTGTTTTTT. It encodes CASSETRKGVAGELFF.

V is TRBV9 and J is TRBJ2-5; 7 bases line up with TRBD1. Germline values: CDR1 SGDLS, CDR2 YYNGEE. CDR3 size: 16 residues. The V gene end was trimmed by 3 bases and the J gene end by 1 base; junction bases not matched to a gene: 9. The CDR3 DNA reads TGTGCCAGCAGCGCCTTTCAGGGGGTGACCCAAGAGACCCAGTACTTC. Its protein is CASSAFQGVTQETQYF.

The V call is TRBV9, the J call TRBJ2-5, with 11 bases fitting TRBD2. The V segment lost 2 bases and the J segment 2 bases; nucleotides outside the gene matches: 5. This CDR3 has 16 residues. Per germline, CDR1 SGDLS and CDR2 YYNGEE. CDR3 in DNA: TGTGCCAGCAGCGTGGGGACTAGCGGAATTCAAGAGACCCAGTACTTC. It yields the protein CASSVGTSGIQETQYF.

The J gene is TRBJ2-1, the V gene TRBV7-9, with TRBD1 identical over 11 bases. The CDR3 runs 16 residues. V lost 5 bases and J lost 3; bases outside the gene matches: 6. The germline V gene encodes CDR1 SEHNR and CDR2 FQNEAQ (reference sequence). CDR3 bases: TGTGCCAGCAGCCCCACCGGGACAGGGGGCTACAATGAGCAGTTCTTC. Encoded protein: CASSPTGTGGYNEQFF.